The 9 T cell receptor beta chains reported below all come from one sample, sequenced in a study of blood T cell repertoires in COVID-19. Profiled with immunoSEQ multiplex PCR; TCRdb holds only in-frame clones, not every one. The data hold 150,000 to 200,000 clones, with over 70% observed a single time. Sequencing input: PBMCs or T cells enriched from blood (not recorded which). These receptors came from a man between 50 and 59 years old who had recovered from COVID-19.

The chain is built from TRBV29-1 and TRBJ1-1, with D hard to call. Germline V CDR1 and CDR2: SQVTM, ANQGSEA. The CDR3 loop spans 15 amino acids. Trimming took off 5 bases at V and 4 bases at J, with 20 bases between the two ends. CDR3 amino acids: CSVHLGSSLGTEAFF. CDR3 coding DNA: TGCAGCGTTCATCTGGGCAGTTCCCTGGGCACTGAAGCTTTCTTT.

The CDR3 bases are TGTGCCAGCAGCCAAGCTCCGCCAGGGGGCGATACGCAGTATTTT. Translation: CASSQAPPGGDTQYF. The V call is TRBV4-2, the J call TRBJ2-3; 8 nucleotides line up with TRBD1. The germline V gene encodes CDR1 LGHNA and CDR2 YNFKEQ. The V gene end was trimmed by 1 base and the J gene end by 6 bases; junction bases not matched to a gene: 6. The length of the CDR3 is 15 residues.

The chain has TRBV18 and TRBJ2-6, with D possibly TRBD2 on 7 matching bases. V was cut by 5 bases and J by 4 bases, with 12 bases left in between. Looked up from germline, CDR1 is KGHSH and CDR2 is LQKENI. The CDR3 consists of 15 residues. CDR3: CASSSGGLGANVLTF. The CDR3 DNA is TGTGCCAGCTCATCCGGGGGGCTCGGGGCCAACGTCCTGACTTTC.

V gene TRBV2 combines with J gene TRBJ1-2; no firm D call. CDR3 length equals 14 residues. Trimming removed 2 bases at V and 8 bases at J, with 15 bases between. CDR1 is SNHLY and CDR2 is FYNNEI in the germline V gene. The CDR3 sequence: CASSELRLLKGYTF. The DNA of the CDR3 is TGTGCCAGCAGTGAATTACGATTACTGAAGGGCTACACCTTC.

The V call is TRBV2, the J call TRBJ1-5, with 7 nucleotides matching TRBD1. J lost 15 bases, V lost 4 bases, and 9 bases had no gene match. The CDR3 contains 12 residues. Germline V gene sequence: CDR1 SNHLY, CDR2 FYNNEI. The CDR3 loop is CASSAGTVSPHF. CDR3 nucleotides: TGTGCCAGCAGTGCGGGGACAGTCTCGCCGCATTTT.

The chain employs TRBV7-9 and TRBJ2-6; D gene unclear. This CDR3 is built from 13 residues. The germline V gene has CDR1 SEHNR and CDR2 FQNEAQ (reference sequence). The V gene lost 4 bases and the J gene lost 4 bases, with 5 bases spanning the gap. CDR3 residues: CASSSSGANVLTF. The CDR3 DNA is TGTGCCAGCAGCTCCTCGGGGGCCAACGTCCTGACTTTC.

This clone was counted a single time. The rearrangement uses TRBV11-2 and TRBJ2-7, with 7 bases lining up with TRBD1. Per germline, CDR1 SGHAT and CDR2 FQNNGV. Trimming removed 5 bases from V and 2 bases from J; junction bases left unmatched: 6. This CDR3 comprises 14 residues. CDR3 protein: CASSLTGLTYEQYF. CDR3 bases: TGTGCCAGCAGCCTGACAGGGTTGACCTACGAGCAGTACTTC.

The CDR3 nucleotides are TGCGCCAGCCGATCGCGAGCGGGGGGGCCCCGAGTTCCCGGGGAGCTGTTTTTT. Protein: CASRSRAGGPRVPGELFF. V usage is TRBV5-1 and J usage is TRBJ2-2; TRBD2 matches at 10 bases. The CDR3 covers 18 residues. Germline V gene lookup returns CDR1 SGHRS and CDR2 YFSETQ. J gave up 6 bases and V 7 bases, and 18 bases lay outside the gene matches.

The rearrangement uses TRBV28 and TRBJ1-2, with D unclear. V was trimmed by 9 bases and J by 8 bases, leaving 19 bases between them. The length of the CDR3 is 13 residues. Germline V gives CDR1 MDHEN, CDR2 SYDVKM. This chain's CDR3 is CASDAVNKYGYTF. CDR3 DNA sequence: TGTGCCAGTGACGCGGTTAACAAGTACGGCTACACCTTC.